The 8 T cell receptor beta chains below were found in one sample sequenced in a study of human CD8 memory T cell subsets. Libraries of TCR beta chains were produced by 5' RACE (UMI-labeled). TCRdb re-called the 5' RACE reads; every CDR3 protein appears as one record, without DNA. The sample has around 19,000 distinct CDR3 sequences; the top ten hold 4.5% to 6%. The sequenced sample consisted of CD8+ stem-like memory T cells (TSCM and TCM) sorted from PBMCs. Subset described: stem-like memory CD8 T cells (TSTEM), CCR7+ PD-1- TIGIT-. These receptors were collected from a human donor in good health.

The J gene is TRBJ2-7, the V gene TRBV4-1; the D call from TCRdb, TRBD1, cannot be confirmed without DNA. The CDR3 extends over 14 amino acids. CDR1 is MGHRA and CDR2 is YSYEKL in the germline V gene. This CDR3 reads CASSQDAGRYEQYF.

The V call is TRBV5-5, the J call TRBJ2-1; TCRdb designates TRBD1, a call that cannot be tested without DNA. Germline V gene data show CDR1 as SGHKS and CDR2 as YYEKEE (reference sequence). This CDR3 has 16 amino acids. CDR3 protein: CASSSGNGGSYNEQFF.

The chain employs TRBV19 and TRBJ1-1; no DNA is available, so the TRBD1 call from TCRdb remains unchecked. Germline CDR1 is LNHDA and CDR2 is SQIVND (reference sequence). The CDR3 spans 15 residues. This chain's CDR3 is CASSTRYDRAGYAFF.

The chain employs TRBV7-8 and TRBJ1-4; TCRdb gives TRBD1 as the D gene, but with no DNA this cannot be confirmed. This CDR3 has 14 residues. Looked up from germline, CDR1 is SGHVS and CDR2 is FQNEAQ. CDR3: CASSRGRHNEKLFF.

This chain links TRBV2 with TRBJ2-5; TCRdb's D gene call, TRBD2, goes unchecked for lack of DNA. Germline loops: CDR1 SNHLY, CDR2 FYNNEI. This CDR3 is 15 amino acids long. The CDR3 sequence: CASSENSGRAETQYF.

The gene calls are TRBV28 and TRBJ2-5; there is no DNA to check the TCRdb D call of TRBD1. Germline CDR1 and CDR2: MDHEN and SYDVKM. CDR3 length: 16 residues. Here the CDR3 reads CASAHPGQGSRETQYF.

The chain couples TRBV11-2 to TRBJ2-7; TCRdb proposes TRBD1, but this gene call is untestable without DNA. The CDR3 loop spans 13 amino acids. Germline V gene sequence: CDR1 SGHAT, CDR2 FQNNGV. The CDR3 protein is CASSQGTLYEQYF.

The rearrangement uses TRBV7-9 and TRBJ2-7; the D gene TCRdb calls, TRBD2, cannot be checked with no DNA. This CDR3 has 15 amino acids. CDR1 and CDR2 (germline): SEHNR, FQNEAQ (reference sequence). Here the CDR3 reads CASSPRESQSYEQYF. Variable domain in full (rest from reference TRBV7-9 and TRBJ2-7): DTGVSQNPRHKITKRGQNVTFRCDPISEHNRLYWYRQTLGQGPEFLTYFQNEAQLEKSRLLSDRFSAERPKGSFSTLEIQRTEQGDSAMYLCASSPRESQSYEQYFGPGTRLTVT.